This T cell receptor beta chain stems from a study of regulatory T cells in long-lasting Graves disease. Overall study context: Antithyroid drug intake by newly diagnosed Graves' patients had lasted under 3 months.

To make TCR beta libraries, researchers used iRepertoire HTBI primers and Arm-PCR of CDR3 regions. Each CDR3 protein gets one entry after TCRdb re-called the multiplex PCR reads with MiXCR. The sample contains about 620,000 distinct CDR3 sequences, under 20% of which appear only once. Whole-study findings and limits: There were preferences for TRBV28, TRBJ1-2 and TRBJ2-5 in persistent disease. The analysis examined peripheral blood only and excluded thyroid tissue.

This clonotype was detected only a few times. Antigen: not known. Time point here: newly diagnosed GD, antithyroid drugs for less than 3 months. Following extraction of RNA from PBMCs, that RNA was used to make the TCR library. Looked up from germline, CDR1 is MNHNY and CDR2 is SVGAGI (reference sequence). This CDR3 spans 15 amino acids. V was clipped by 0 bases and J by 3 bases, with 8 bases between them. These sequences were also reported in another study, on T cells in Graves' hyperthyroidism and ophthalmopathy.

The sequence was collected from a woman under 40 with Graves disease. The chain combines TRBV6-6 with TRBJ2-2; no reliable D call. The starting material was peripheral blood mononuclear cells (PBMCs), obtained at new diagnosis, from a patient treated with antithyroid drugs. CDR3 sequence (DNA): TGTGCCAGCAGTTACTCGGGCTATTACACCGGGGAGCTGTTTTTT. Translating gives CASSYSGYYTGELFF.